The T cell receptor beta chain described here comes from a study of blood T cell repertoires in COVID-19. Study overall: COVID-19 samples collected from the United States, Italy and Spain covered acute and convalescent phases. T cells, B-cell-depleted T cells, or PBMCs supplied cDNA or gDNA.

The authors' processing: Amplification with reference gene primers provided the estimates of nucleated cell counts. Measured with immunoSEQ multiplex PCR; TCRdb has only the in-frame clones, and not every one. That table furnishes V, J and clone size, whereas the DNA furnished D and trimming. The sample includes approximately 70,000 clones, about 88% seen only once; the top ten take approximately 4.6%. The CDR3 length is 15 residues. V was pared by 4 bases and J by 0 bases, with 13 bases between. Germline CDR1 SGHKS, CDR2 YYEKEE (reference sequence). The TCR originated in a human donor in a cohort sampled during active COVID-19. The sequenced sample consisted of peripheral blood. This chain connects TRBV5-5 to TRBJ1-2; D gene ambiguous. The chain's CDR3 is CASSPSPRANYGYTF. CDR3 DNA: TGTGCCAGCAGCCCTAGCCCGAGAGCTAACTATGGCTACACCTTC.